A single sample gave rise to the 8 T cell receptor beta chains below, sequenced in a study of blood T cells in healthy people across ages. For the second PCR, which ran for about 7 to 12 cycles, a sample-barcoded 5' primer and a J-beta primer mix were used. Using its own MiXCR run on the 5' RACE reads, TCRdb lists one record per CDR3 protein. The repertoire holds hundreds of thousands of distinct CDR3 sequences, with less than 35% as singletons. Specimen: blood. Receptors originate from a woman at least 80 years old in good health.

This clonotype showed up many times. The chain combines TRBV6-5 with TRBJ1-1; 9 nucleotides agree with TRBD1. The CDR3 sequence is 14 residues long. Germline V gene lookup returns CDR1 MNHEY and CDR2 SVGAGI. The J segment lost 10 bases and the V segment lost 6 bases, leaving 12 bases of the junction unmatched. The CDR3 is CASSRSPGQGRAFF. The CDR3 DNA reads TGTGCCAGCAGCCGATCCCCGGGACAGGGACGAGCTTTCTTT.

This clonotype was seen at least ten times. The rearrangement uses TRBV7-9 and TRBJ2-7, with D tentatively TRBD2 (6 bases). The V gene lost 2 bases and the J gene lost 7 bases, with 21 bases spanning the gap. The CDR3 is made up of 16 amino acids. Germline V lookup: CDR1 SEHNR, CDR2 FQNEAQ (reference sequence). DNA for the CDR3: TGTGCCAGCAGCTTAACGCCTGGACCGCGGGGAGAGGAGCAGTACTTC. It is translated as CASSLTPGPRGEEQYF.

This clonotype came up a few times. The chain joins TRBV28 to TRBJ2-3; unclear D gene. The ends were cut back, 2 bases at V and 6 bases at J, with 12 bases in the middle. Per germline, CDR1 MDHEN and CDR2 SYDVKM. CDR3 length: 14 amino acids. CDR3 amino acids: CASSLVGRWDTQYF. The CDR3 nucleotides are TGTGCCAGCAGTTTAGTAGGACGTTGGGATACGCAGTATTTT.

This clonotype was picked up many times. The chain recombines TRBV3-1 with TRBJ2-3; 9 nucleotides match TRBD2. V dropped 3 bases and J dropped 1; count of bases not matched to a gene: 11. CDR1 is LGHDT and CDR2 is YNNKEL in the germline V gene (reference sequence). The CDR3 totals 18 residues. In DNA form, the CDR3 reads TGTGCCAGCAGCCATCCCCGGACGGCGGGGGGGGGCACAGATACGCAGTATTTT. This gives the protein CASSHPRTAGGGTDTQYF.

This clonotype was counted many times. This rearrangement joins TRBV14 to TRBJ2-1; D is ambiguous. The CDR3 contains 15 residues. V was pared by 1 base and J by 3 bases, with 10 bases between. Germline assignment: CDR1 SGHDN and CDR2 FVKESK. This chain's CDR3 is CASSQGPQLYNEQFF. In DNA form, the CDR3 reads TGTGCCAGCAGCCAAGGTCCGCAACTCTACAATGAGCAGTTCTTC.

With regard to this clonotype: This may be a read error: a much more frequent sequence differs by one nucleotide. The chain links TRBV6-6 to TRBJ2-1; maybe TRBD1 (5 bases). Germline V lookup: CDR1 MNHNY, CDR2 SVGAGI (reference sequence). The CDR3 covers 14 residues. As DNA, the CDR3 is TGTGCCAGCAGTTACTCGACAGTTTACAATGAGCAGGTCTTC. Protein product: CASSYSTVYNEQVF.

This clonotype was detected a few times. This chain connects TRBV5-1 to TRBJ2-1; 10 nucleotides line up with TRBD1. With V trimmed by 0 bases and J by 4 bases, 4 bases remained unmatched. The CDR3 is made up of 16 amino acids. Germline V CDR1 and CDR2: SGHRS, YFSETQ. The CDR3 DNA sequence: TGCGCCAGCAGCTTGGGAGGGGGACAGGGGTACAATGAGCAGTTCTTC. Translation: CASSLGGGQGYNEQFF. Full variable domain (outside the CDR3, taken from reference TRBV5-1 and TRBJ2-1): KAGVTQTPRYLIKTRGQQVTLSCSPISGHRSVSWYQQTPGQGLQFLFEYFSETQRNKGNFPGRFSGRQFSNSRSEMNVSTLELGDSALYLCASSLGGGQGYNEQFFGPGTRLTVL.

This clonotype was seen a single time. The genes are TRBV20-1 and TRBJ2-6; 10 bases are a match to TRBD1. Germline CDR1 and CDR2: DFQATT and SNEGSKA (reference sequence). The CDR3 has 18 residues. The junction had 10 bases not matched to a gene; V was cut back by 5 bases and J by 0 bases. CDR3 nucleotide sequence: TGCAGTGCTCGGAGACAGGGGGCCGCGTACTCTGGGGCCAACGTCCTGACTTTC. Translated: CSARRQGAAYSGANVLTF.